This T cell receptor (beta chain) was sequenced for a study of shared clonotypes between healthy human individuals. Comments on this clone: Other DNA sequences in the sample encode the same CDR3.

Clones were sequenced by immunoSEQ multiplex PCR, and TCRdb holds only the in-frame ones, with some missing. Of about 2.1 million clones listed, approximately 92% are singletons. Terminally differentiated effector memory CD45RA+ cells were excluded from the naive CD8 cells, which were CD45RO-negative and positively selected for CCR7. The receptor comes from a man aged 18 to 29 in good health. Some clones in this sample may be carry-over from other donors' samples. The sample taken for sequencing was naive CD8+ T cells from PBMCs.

The CDR3 loop is CATSSGTNYEQYF. The DNA of the CDR3 is TGTGCCACCAGCAGTGGGACAAACTACGAGCAGTACTTC. This sequence joins TRBV15 and TRBJ2-7; tentatively, D is TRBD1 (6 bases). V lost 3 bases and J 3 bases, leaving 9 bases between the germline ends. Germline lookup yields CDR1 LNHNV and CDR2 YYDKDF (reference sequence). The CDR3 has 13 amino acids.